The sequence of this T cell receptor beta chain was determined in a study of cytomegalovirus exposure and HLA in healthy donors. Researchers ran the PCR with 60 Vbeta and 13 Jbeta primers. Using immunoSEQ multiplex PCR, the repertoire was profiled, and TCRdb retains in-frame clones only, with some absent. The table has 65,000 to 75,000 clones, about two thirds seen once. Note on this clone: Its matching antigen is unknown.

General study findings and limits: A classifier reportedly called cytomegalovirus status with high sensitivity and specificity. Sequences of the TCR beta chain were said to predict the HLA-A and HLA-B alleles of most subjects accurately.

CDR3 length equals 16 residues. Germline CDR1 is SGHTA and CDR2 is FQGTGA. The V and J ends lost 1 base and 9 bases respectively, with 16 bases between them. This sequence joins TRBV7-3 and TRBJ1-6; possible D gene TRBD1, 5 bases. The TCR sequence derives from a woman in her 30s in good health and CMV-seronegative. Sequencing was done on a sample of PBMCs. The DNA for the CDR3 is TGTGCCAGCAGCTTAAGCGGGGTGGCGGGACGTTCACCCCTCCACTTT. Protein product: CASSLSGVAGRSPLHF.